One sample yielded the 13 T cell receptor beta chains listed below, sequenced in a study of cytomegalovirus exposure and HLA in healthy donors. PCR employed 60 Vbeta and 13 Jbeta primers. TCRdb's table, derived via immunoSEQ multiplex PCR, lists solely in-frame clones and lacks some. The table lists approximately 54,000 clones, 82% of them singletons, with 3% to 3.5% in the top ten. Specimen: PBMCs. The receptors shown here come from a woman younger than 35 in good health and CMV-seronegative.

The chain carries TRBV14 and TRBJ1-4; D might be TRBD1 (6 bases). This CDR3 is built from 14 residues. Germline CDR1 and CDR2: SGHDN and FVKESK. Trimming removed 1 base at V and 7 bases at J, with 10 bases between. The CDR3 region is CASSQAGDGEKLFF. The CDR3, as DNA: TGTGCCAGCAGCCAAGCAGGGGACGGTGAAAAACTGTTTTTT.

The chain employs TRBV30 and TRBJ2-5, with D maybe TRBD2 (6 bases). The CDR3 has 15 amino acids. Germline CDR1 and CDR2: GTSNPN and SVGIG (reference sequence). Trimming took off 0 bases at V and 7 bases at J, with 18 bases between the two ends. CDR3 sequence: CAWSVGGARSGTQYF. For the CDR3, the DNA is TGTGCCTGGAGTGTTGGCGGGGCGCGGTCTGGGACCCAGTACTTC.

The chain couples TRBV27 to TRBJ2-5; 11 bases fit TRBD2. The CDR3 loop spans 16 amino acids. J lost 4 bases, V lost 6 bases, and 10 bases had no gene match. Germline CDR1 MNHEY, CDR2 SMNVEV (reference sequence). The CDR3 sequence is CASSQHLAGGGETQYF. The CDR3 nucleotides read TGTGCCAGCAGCCAACACCTAGCGGGAGGAGGAGAGACCCAGTACTTC.

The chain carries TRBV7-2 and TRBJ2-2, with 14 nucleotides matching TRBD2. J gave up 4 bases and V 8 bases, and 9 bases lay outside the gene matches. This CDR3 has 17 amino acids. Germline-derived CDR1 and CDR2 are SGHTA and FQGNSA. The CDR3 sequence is CASPRGTSGSGTGELFF. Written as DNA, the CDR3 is TGTGCCAGCCCCAGAGGGACTAGCGGGAGCGGCACCGGGGAGCTGTTTTTT.

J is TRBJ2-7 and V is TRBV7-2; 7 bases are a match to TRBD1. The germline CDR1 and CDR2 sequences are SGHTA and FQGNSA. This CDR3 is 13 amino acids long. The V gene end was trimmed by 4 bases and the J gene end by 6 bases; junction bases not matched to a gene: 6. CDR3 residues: CASSSNPGGEQYF. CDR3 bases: TGTGCCAGCAGCTCAAACCCAGGGGGCGAGCAGTACTTC.

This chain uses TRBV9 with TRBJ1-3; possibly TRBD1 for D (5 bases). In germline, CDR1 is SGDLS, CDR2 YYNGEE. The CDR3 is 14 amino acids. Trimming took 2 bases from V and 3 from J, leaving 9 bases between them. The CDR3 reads CASSVQGSGNTIYF. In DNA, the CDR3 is TGTGCCAGCAGCGTTCAGGGTAGTGGAAACACCATATATTTT.

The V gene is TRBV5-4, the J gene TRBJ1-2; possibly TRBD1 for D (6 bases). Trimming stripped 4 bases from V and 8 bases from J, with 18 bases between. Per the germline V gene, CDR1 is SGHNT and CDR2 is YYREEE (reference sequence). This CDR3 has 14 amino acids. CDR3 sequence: CASSPPGADPGYTF. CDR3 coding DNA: TGTGCCAGCAGCCCACCAGGGGCCGACCCGGGCTACACCTTC.

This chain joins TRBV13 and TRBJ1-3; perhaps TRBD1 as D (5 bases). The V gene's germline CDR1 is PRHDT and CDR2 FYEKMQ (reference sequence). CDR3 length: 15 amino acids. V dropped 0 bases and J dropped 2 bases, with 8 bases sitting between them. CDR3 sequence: CASSLGQGTGNTIYF. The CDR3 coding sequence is TGTGCCAGCAGCTTAGGGCAGGGAACTGGAAACACCATATATTTT. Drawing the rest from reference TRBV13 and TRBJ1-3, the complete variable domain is AAGVIQSPRHLIKEKRETATLKCYPIPRHDTVYWYQQGPGQDPQFLISFYEKMQSDKGSIPDRFSAQQFSDYHSELNMSSLELGDSALYFCASSLGQGTGNTIYFGEGSWLTVV.

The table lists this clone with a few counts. CDR3 DNA: TGTGCCAGCAGCTTACGGACAGGGGTGGCCACTGAAGCTTTCTTT. This codes for CASSLRTGVATEAFF. V usage is TRBV7-9 and J usage is TRBJ1-1, with 9 positions matching TRBD1. With 2 bases clipped from V and 4 bases from J, the junction kept 5 bases outside the gene matches. CDR3 length equals 15 residues. Germline CDR1 SEHNR, CDR2 FQNEAQ (reference sequence).

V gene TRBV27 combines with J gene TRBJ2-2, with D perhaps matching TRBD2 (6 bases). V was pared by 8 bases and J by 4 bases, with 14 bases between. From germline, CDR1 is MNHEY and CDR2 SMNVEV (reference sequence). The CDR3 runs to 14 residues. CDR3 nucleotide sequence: TGTGCCAGCGACCGGGCGGGGCCCACCGGGGAGCTGTTTTTT. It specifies CASDRAGPTGELFF.

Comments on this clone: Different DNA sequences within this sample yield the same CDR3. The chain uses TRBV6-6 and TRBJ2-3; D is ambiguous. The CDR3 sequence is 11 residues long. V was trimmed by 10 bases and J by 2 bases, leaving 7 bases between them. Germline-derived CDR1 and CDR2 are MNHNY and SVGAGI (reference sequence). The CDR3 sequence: CATWLTDTQYF. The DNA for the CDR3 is TGTGCCACCTGGCTCACAGATACGCAGTATTTT.

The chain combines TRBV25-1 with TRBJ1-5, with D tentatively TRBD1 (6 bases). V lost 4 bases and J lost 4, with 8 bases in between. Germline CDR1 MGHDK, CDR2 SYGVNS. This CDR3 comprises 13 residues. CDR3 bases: TGTGCCAGCAGTGTTCAGGGGAATCAGCCCCAGCATTTT. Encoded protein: CASSVQGNQPQHF.

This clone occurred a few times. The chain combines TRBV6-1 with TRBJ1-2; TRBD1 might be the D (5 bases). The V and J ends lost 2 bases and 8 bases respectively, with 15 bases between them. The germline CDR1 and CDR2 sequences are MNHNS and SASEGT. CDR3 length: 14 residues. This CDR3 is CASSESGGWVGYTF. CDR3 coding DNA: TGTGCCAGCAGTGAAAGTGGGGGGTGGGTGGGCTACACCTTC.